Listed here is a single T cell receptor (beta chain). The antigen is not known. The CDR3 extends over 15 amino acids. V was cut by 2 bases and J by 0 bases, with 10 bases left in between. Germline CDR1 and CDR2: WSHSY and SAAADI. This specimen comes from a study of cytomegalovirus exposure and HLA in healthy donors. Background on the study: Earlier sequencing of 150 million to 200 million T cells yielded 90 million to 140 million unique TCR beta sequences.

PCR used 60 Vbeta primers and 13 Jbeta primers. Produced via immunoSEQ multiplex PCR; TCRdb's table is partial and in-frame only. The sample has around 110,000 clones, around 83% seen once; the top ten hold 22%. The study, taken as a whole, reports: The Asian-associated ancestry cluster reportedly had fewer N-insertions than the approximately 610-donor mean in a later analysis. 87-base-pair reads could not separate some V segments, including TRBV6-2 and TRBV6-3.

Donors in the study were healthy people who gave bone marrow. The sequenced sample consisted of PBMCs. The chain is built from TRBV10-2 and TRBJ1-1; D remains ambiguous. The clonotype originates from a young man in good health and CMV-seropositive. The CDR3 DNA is TGCGCCAGCAGTGAGCCAAAAGAGTTGAACACTGAAGCTTTCTTT. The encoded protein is CASSEPKELNTEAFF.